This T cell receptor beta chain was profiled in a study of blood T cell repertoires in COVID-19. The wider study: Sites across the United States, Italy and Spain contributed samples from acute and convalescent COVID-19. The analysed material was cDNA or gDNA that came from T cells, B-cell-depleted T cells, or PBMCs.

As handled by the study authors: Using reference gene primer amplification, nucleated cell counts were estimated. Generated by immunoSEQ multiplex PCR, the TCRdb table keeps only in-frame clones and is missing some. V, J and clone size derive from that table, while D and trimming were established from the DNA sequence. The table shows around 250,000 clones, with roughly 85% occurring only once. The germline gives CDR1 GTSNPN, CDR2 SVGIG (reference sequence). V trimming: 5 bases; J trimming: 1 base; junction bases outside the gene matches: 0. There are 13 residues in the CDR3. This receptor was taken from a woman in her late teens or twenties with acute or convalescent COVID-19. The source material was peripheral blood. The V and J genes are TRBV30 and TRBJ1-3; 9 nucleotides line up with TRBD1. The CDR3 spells CAWGTGSGNTIYF. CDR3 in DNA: TGTGCCTGGGGGACAGGGTCTGGAAACACCATATATTTT. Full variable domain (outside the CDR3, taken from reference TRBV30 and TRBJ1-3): SQTIHQWPATLVQPVGSPLSLECTVEGTSNPNLYWYRQAAGRGLQLLFYSVGIGQISSEVPQNLSASRPQDRQFILSSKKLLLSDSGFYLCAWGTGSGNTIYFGEGSWLTVV.